This TCR beta chain derives from a study of shared T cell receptors in the human thymus. Produced via immunoSEQ multiplex PCR; TCRdb's table is partial and in-frame only. Here the sample spans about 380,000 clones, 95% being singletons. The germline V gene encodes CDR1 SQVTM and CDR2 ANQGSEA. The CDR3 consists of 15 residues. Losses at the gene ends were 0 bases for V and 3 bases for J; bases not matched to a gene: 5. The rearrangement links TRBV29-1 to TRBJ2-1; 7 bases are a match to TRBD1. The origin of this receptor is a human donor. Sequenced sample: thymocytes. CDR3 in amino acids: CSVEDVRQGYNEQFF. Here the CDR3 DNA reads TGCAGCGTTGAAGATGTTAGACAGGGCTACAATGAGCAGTTCTTC.